Below, 18 T cell receptor beta chains from the same sample are listed, as sequenced in a study of OX40 agonist ivuxolimab in advanced cancers. Libraries were prepared through the immunoSEQ multiplex PCR assay. As stored in TCRdb, this immuneACCESS dataset retains in-frame rearrangements with V and J assigned. A fraction of the clones does not appear; measured against another copy, unresolved V genes explain less than half of the discrepancy, and the remainder lacks a known reason. For this sample the table gives tens of thousands of clones, of which roughly 80% were detected only once. Around 2.7% of the sample is taken by the ten largest. The sample was CD4+ or CD8+ T cells sorted from blood, taken in a trial of the OX40 agonist ivuxolimab. Receptor source: an adult with an advanced solid tumor such as melanoma, head and neck, liver or kidney cancer.

This rearrangement joins TRBV28 to TRBJ1-5, with 7 nucleotides matching TRBD1. The germline gives CDR1 MDHEN, CDR2 SYDVKM. The J segment lost 0 bases and the V segment lost 7 bases, leaving 6 bases of the junction unmatched. The CDR3 length is 15 residues. CDR3 sequence (DNA): TGTGCCAGCACCGAACAGGGGACTAGCAATCAGCCCCAGCATTTT. It translates to CASTEQGTSNQPQHF. Based on the CDR3 plus reference TRBV28 and TRBJ1-5, the full variable domain is DVKVTQSSRYLVKRTGEKVFLECVQDMDHENMFWYRQDPGLGLRLIYFSYDVKMKEKGDIPEGYSVSREKKERFSLILESASTNQTSMYLCASTEQGTSNQPQHFGDGTRLSIL.

This clone turned up a few times. V and J are TRBV19 and TRBJ1-5, with D hard to call. CDR3 size: 13 residues. Germline V lookup: CDR1 LNHDA, CDR2 SQIVND (reference sequence). V was shortened by 8 bases and J by 9 bases, with 17 bases between the two germline ends. CDR3 bases: TGTGCCAGTCATGGCGGGTCCCTAAGGCCCCAGCATTTT. Translating it yields CASHGGSLRPQHF.

The rearrangement links TRBV25-1 to TRBJ2-7, with 8 bases that match TRBD1. This CDR3 has 15 amino acids. Looked up from germline, CDR1 is MGHDK and CDR2 is SYGVNS. Unmatched junction bases numbered 4, after V lost 3 bases and J lost 0 bases. The CDR3: CASSDGRGHSYEQYV. CDR3 nucleotides: TGTGCCAGCAGTGACGGCAGGGGGCACTCCTACGAGCAGTACGTC.

The rearrangement joins TRBV25-1 to TRBJ1-1, with D hard to call. Trimming left V 1 base short and J 6 bases short, with 12 bases between. Germline V gene data show CDR1 as MGHDK and CDR2 as SYGVNS. The CDR3 runs 14 residues. The CDR3 nucleotides are TGTGCCAGCAGTGAATCCGGGCGCGGGCCTGAAGCTTTCTTT. Its translation is CASSESGRGPEAFF.

This sequence joins TRBV5-4 and TRBJ2-7; 7 nucleotides match TRBD1. This CDR3 region has 13 residues. Germline V gene data show CDR1 as SGHNT and CDR2 as YYREEE (reference sequence). CDR3 sequence reads: CASSPTGVHEQYV. CDR3 coding DNA: TGCGCCAGCAGCCCTACAGGGGTACACGAGCAGTACGTC.

The chain has TRBV30 and TRBJ2-3; D unresolved. The V and J ends lost 1 base and 4 bases respectively, with 3 bases between them. The CDR3 loop spans 11 amino acids. Germline CDR1 reads GTSNPN; CDR2 reads SVGIG (reference sequence). CDR3 residues: CAWSGPDTQYF. The CDR3 bases are TGTGCCTGGAGTGGGCCAGATACGCAGTATTTT.

This clone was observed once. At one end the junction does not follow the germline gene, possibly because of a read error. The genes are TRBV6-5 and TRBJ2-1, with 16 bases that match TRBD2. CDR3 length equals 15 residues. CDR1 is MNHEY and CDR2 is SVGAGI in the germline V gene. CDR3 loop: CASSPPGLAGGPTIF. The CDR3 DNA reads TGTGCCAGCAGTCCCCCGGGACTAGCGGGGGGGCCCACGATCTTC.

This chain connects TRBV7-2 to TRBJ2-3; 16 positions agree with TRBD2. In germline, CDR1 is SGHTA, CDR2 FQGNSA. The V and J ends lost 4 bases and 0 bases, in that order; junction bases with no gene match: 1. The CDR3 has 17 residues. CDR3 coding DNA: TGTGCCAGCAGCTCGGGACTAGCGGGGGGGAGCACAGATACGCAGTATTTT. It specifies CASSSGLAGGSTDTQYF.

The CDR3 loop is CASSVGVEGQETQYF. The CDR3 nucleotides read TGTGCCAGCAGCGTTGGGGTGGAGGGCCAAGAGACCCAGTACTTC. The chain uses TRBV9 and TRBJ2-5; D is possibly TRBD2 (6 bases). Trimming took 2 bases from V and 1 from J, leaving 12 bases between them. This CDR3 region has 15 residues. Germline-derived CDR1 and CDR2 are SGDLS and YYNGEE.

The chain combines TRBV19 with TRBJ2-4, with 10 bases that match TRBD1. CDR3 length: 14 residues. Germline lookup yields CDR1 LNHDA and CDR2 SQIVND (reference sequence). The V gene end was trimmed by 6 bases and the J gene end by 9 bases; junction bases not matched to a gene: 8. The CDR3: CASRKTGGNPIQYF. The CDR3 bases are TGTGCCAGTAGAAAGACAGGGGGCAACCCCATTCAGTACTTC.

The V and J genes are TRBV18 and TRBJ2-5; D is uncertain. The CDR3 has 14 amino acids. Germline assignment: CDR1 KGHSH and CDR2 LQKENI. V lost 2 bases and J 4 bases, leaving 11 bases between the germline ends. CDR3 sequence (DNA): TGTGCCAGCTCACCAGGAACGCTGAGAGAGACCCAGTACTTC. Residues: CASSPGTLRETQYF.

The chain combines TRBV7-9 with TRBJ2-6; D is possibly TRBD1 (5 bases). Deletions cut 6 bases from V and 1 base from J, with 22 bases between. The CDR3 contains 19 residues. CDR1 and CDR2 from the germline V gene are SEHNR and FQNEAQ (reference sequence). CDR3 sequence (DNA): TGTGCCAGCAGGCCTCTGCTGCGACAGATGAAGTCTGGGGCCAACGTCCTGACTTTC. Protein product: CASRPLLRQMKSGANVLTF.

The chain employs TRBV5-1 and TRBJ1-2, with D maybe TRBD1 (5 bases). The CDR3 loop spans 13 amino acids. V lost 0 bases, J lost 4 bases, and 7 bases lay in between. The V gene's germline CDR1 is SGHRS and CDR2 YFSETQ. CDR3 protein: CASSLGTSYGYTF. CDR3 nucleotides: TGCGCCAGCAGCTTGGGGACATCCTATGGCTACACCTTC.

V and J are TRBV11-2 and TRBJ2-3, with a possible D match to TRBD1 (6 bases). Germline V gene sequence: CDR1 SGHAT, CDR2 FQNNGV. The CDR3 totals 17 residues. Trimming shortened V by 2 bases and J by 0 bases, and 15 bases separated the two germline ends. The CDR3: CASSLTGGRVSTDTQYF. The CDR3 region has the DNA TGTGCCAGCAGCTTAACTGGGGGCAGGGTGAGCACAGATACGCAGTATTTT.

The V gene is TRBV6-1, the J gene TRBJ2-1, with D perhaps matching TRBD1 (5 bases). The V gene lost 1 base and the J gene lost 6 bases, with 16 bases spanning the gap. Germline values: CDR1 MNHNS, CDR2 SASEGT. This CDR3 region has 16 residues. CDR3 sequence reads: CASSEELGALGNEQFF. For the CDR3, the DNA is TGTGCCAGCAGTGAAGAGCTTGGGGCTTTGGGCAATGAGCAGTTCTTC.

V is TRBV2 and J is TRBJ1-1, with 7 bases identical to TRBD1. Germline V gene data show CDR1 as SNHLY and CDR2 as FYNNEI. The CDR3 is 13 amino acids. Unmatched junction bases numbered 3, after V lost 7 bases and J lost 1 base. The CDR3 protein is CASKRTGNTEAFF. The CDR3 nucleotides read TGTGCCAGCAAGCGGACAGGGAACACTGAAGCTTTCTTT.

The J gene is TRBJ1-2, the V gene TRBV5-4; TRBD1 matches 7 bases. Germline trimming cut 6 bases from V and 2 bases from J; bases unmatched to any gene: 7. This CDR3 has 14 residues. CDR1 and CDR2 (germline): SGHNT, YYREEE (reference sequence). This CDR3 reads CASNRQGWNYGYTF. CDR3 DNA sequence: TGTGCCAGCAATAGACAGGGATGGAACTATGGCTACACCTTC.

The chain combines TRBV6-5 with TRBJ1-2, with TRBD1 matching 8 bases. Looked up from germline, CDR1 is MNHEY and CDR2 is SVGAGI. The CDR3 totals 14 residues. V lost 10 bases, J lost 4 bases, and 11 bases stayed unmatched. Here the CDR3 DNA reads TGTGCCACTTGCCGGGACAGGCAACTCTATGGCTACACCTTC. It encodes CATCRDRQLYGYTF.